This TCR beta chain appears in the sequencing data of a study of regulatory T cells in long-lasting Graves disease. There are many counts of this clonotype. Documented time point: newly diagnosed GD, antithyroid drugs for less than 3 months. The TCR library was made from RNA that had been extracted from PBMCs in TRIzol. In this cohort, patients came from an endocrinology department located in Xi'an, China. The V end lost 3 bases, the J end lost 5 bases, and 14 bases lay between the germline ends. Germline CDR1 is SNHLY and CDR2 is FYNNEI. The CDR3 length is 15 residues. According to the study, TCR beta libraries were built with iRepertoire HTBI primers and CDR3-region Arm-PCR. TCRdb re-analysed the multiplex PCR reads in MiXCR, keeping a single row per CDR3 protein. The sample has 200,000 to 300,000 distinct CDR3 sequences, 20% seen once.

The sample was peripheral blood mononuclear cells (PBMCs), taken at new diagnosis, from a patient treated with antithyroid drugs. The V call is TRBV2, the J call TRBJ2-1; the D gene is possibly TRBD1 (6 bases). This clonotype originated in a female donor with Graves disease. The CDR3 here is CASSELGALNNEQFF. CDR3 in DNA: TGTGCCAGCAGTGAGTTGGGGGCCCTGAACAATGAGCAGTTCTTC.